This T cell receptor beta chain was recorded in a study of blood T cells in healthy people across ages. Looked up from germline, CDR1 is MDHEN and CDR2 is SYDVKM. The CDR3 is made up of 18 amino acids. V shed 7 bases and J 0 bases; nucleotides not matched to a gene: 13. A second about 7 to 11 cycle PCR used barcoded and J-beta primers. Carrying 12 random nucleotides, a template-switch adaptor labeled each individual cDNA molecule. TCRdb processed the 5' RACE reads anew with MiXCR; each CDR3 protein has one entry. The sample lists around 800,000 distinct CDR3 sequences, 55% to 65% occurring once. Sequenced material: blood. The chain couples TRBV28 to TRBJ2-3; 10 positions agree with TRBD2. The receptor was derived from a man aged 30 to 39 in good health. CDR3 protein: CASTLLAGSSLSTDTQYF. The DNA of the CDR3 is TGTGCCAGCACTCTACTAGCGGGGAGCTCCCTTAGCACAGATACGCAGTATTTT.